The rows below give T cell receptor beta chains drawn from one sample of a study of beta chain features in type 1 diabetes. Profiled with immunoSEQ multiplex PCR; TCRdb holds only in-frame clones, not every one. The sample records about 340,000 clones, around 8.5% being singletons. What was sequenced was central memory CD4+ T cells from blood. All receptors come from a man between 25 and 39 years old with type 1 diabetes. Both conserved end residues are part of each CDR3. Each record gives: J gene, D gene, V gene, clone size, CDR3 DNA, CDR3 protein. A D gene is named only where the DNA matches it firmly. Some rows have no size entry. The others give once, few or many, or a class for an expanded clone.

j_gene: TRBJ2-7
d_gene: TRBD1
v_gene: TRBV19
abundance: few
CDR3nt: TGTGCCAGTAGTAACCCTACTGGGACAGGCGGTTGGGAGCAGTACTTC
CDR3aa: CASSNPTGTGGWEQYF

j_gene: TRBJ1-2
d_gene: -
v_gene: TRBV5-4
abundance: few
CDR3nt: TGTGCCAGCAGCTTGTGGCAGGCAATGTGGGGCTACACCTTC
CDR3aa: CASSLWQAMWGYTF

j_gene: TRBJ1-5
d_gene: -
v_gene: TRBV30
abundance: -
CDR3nt: TGTGCCTGGAGTGTACGTGGGGGGCCCCAGCATTTT
CDR3aa: CAWSVRGGPQHF

j_gene: TRBJ2-5
d_gene: -
v_gene: TRBV29-1
abundance: -
CDR3nt: TGCAGCGTTGTAACACAGGGACGTGAGACCCAGTACTTC
CDR3aa: CSVVTQGRETQYF

j_gene: TRBJ1-5
d_gene: TRBD1
v_gene: TRBV28
abundance: -
CDR3nt: TGTGCCAGCAGGCCCGGGACAGGTAGCAATCAGCCCCAGCATTTT
CDR3aa: CASRPGTGSNQPQHF

j_gene: TRBJ1-2
d_gene: TRBD1
v_gene: TRBV30
abundance: few
CDR3nt: TGTGCCTGGACGAGGGGGCCCGGCTACACCTTC
CDR3aa: CAWTRGPGYTF

j_gene: TRBJ2-5
d_gene: -
v_gene: TRBV2
abundance: many
CDR3nt: TGTGCCAGCAGTGGAGGCGGGGCGGGAGAGACCCAGTACTTC
CDR3aa: CASSGGGAGETQYF

j_gene: TRBJ2-3
d_gene: -
v_gene: TRBV7-2
abundance: -
CDR3nt: TGTGCCAGCAGCTTAGAGGGGCCGATGCATCCAGATACGCAGTATTTT
CDR3aa: CASSLEGPMHPDTQYF

j_gene: TRBJ1-6
d_gene: TRBD1
v_gene: TRBV27
abundance: few
CDR3nt: TGTGCCAGCAGTTTATCGACAGGGACGGAATCCAGTTCACCCCTCCACTTT
CDR3aa: CASSLSTGTESSSPLHF

j_gene: TRBJ2-5
d_gene: TRBD1
v_gene: TRBV2
abundance: -
CDR3nt: TGTGCCAGCAGTAAGACAGGGGTCCCTCAAGAGACCCAGTACTTC
CDR3aa: CASSKTGVPQETQYF

j_gene: TRBJ1-2
d_gene: -
v_gene: TRBV20-1
abundance: -
CDR3nt: TGCAGTGCGTACGGTAACTATGGCTACACCTTC
CDR3aa: CSAYGNYGYTF

j_gene: TRBJ2-4
d_gene: -
v_gene: TRBV7-9
abundance: -
CDR3nt: TGTGCCAGCAGCTCGTATTTGGGACAAAAAGCCAAAAACATTCAGTACTTC
CDR3aa: CASSSYLGQKAKNIQYF

j_gene: TRBJ1-1
d_gene: -
v_gene: TRBV11-2
abundance: -
CDR3nt: TGTGCCAGCAGCTTAAAACGGAACACTGAAGCTTTCTTT
CDR3aa: CASSLKRNTEAFF

j_gene: TRBJ1-1
d_gene: -
v_gene: TRBV7-2
abundance: -
CDR3nt: TGTGCCAGCAGCTTAGGGAGGCGGACTGAAGCTTTCTTT
CDR3aa: CASSLGRRTEAFF

j_gene: TRBJ1-1
d_gene: -
v_gene: TRBV7-9
abundance: few
CDR3nt: TGTGCCAGCAGCTTCGGAACGGCGGACACTGAAGCTTTCTTT
CDR3aa: CASSFGTADTEAFF

j_gene: TRBJ2-7
d_gene: -
v_gene: TRBV30
abundance: -
CDR3nt: TGTGCCTGGGGTCCGGGGCCCGAGCAGTACTTC
CDR3aa: CAWGPGPEQYF